This T cell receptor (beta chain) was profiled in a study of cytomegalovirus exposure and HLA in healthy donors. Study as a whole: Unique TCRs numbering approximately 80 million, obtained from HLA-typed donors, made up an early data release. There were some 400 genotyped donors. Of these, roughly 80% fell in the genetic ancestry cluster associated with self-reported Caucasian donors.

Use of 60 Vbeta and 13 Jbeta primers characterized the PCR. This table comes from immunoSEQ multiplex PCR, and its TCRdb copy is limited to in-frame clones, with some not included. The sample yields 90,000 to 120,000 clones, over 65% seen once. Findings and limits, study-wide: As immune exposure information, only CMV serostatus was available.

As to this clone: Its specificity is unknown.

The source is a middle-aged woman in good health and CMV-seropositive. What was sequenced was PBMCs.

The CDR3 loop reads CASSPGGRNEQYF. The CDR3 bases are TGTGCCAGCAGCCCGGGGGGGCGCAACGAGCAGTACTTC. The rearrangement links TRBV7-2 to TRBJ2-7; 8 bases agree with TRBD2. There are 13 residues in the CDR3. Germline lookup yields CDR1 SGHTA and CDR2 FQGNSA. V trimming: 5 bases; J trimming: 5 bases; junction bases outside the gene matches: 5.